This paragraph reports one T cell receptor beta chain. Its antigen is not yet known. No base qualities exist here, and no much larger clone lies one base off it. This entry comes from a study of cytomegalovirus exposure and HLA in healthy donors (dated by TCRdb to the late 2010s). Notes on the research overall: An earlier analysis of roughly 630 of the donors reported more than 250 Gb of sequence data and 117 million unique TCR beta sequences from some 180 million T cells. The study profiled the T cell repertoires of hundreds of subjects by immunosequencing and related them to cytomegalovirus serostatus. Rather than using new phenotypic data, the later analysis identified candidate immune exposures from TCR beta sequences and from how often those sequences occurred across donors. Along with the approximately 620-subject first cohort, a separate validation cohort of over 90 different subjects was used. In an earlier analysis of 587 of the donors, high-throughput TCR beta sequencing was used to judge whether each TCR beta V gene segment behaved as functional or pseudogenic. A later genetic analysis used genome-wide SNP genotypes for about 60% of the 666 donors, treating that subset as a discovery cohort. A later analysis re-analyzed previously published TCR beta repertoires from 666 donors and added high-resolution HLA genotyping to study TCR occurrence patterns. HLA typing included class I and class II loci at four-digit resolution. The study aimed to test whether signatures of past pathogen exposure could be identified by cataloging public T cell receptors. High-throughput TCR immunosequencing, statistical association of individual TCRs with disease status, and machine learning were combined to predict cytomegalovirus infection status. Among roughly 370 genotyped donors of the cohort, an average of about 240,000 unique TCR beta nucleotide sequences were sequenced per donor, roughly 20% of them non-productive. All discovery cohort repertoires had been generated on a single sequencing platform. Typing coverage differed by locus: A, B, C, DRB1 and DQB1 were typed in roughly 620-640 donors, DQA1 in 522, DPA1 in nearly 610, and DPB1 in approximately 450. Roughly 5 DR-DQ haplotypes were handled as single units for association and clustering, since linkage in the cohort was strong. An early release covering 550 to 650 HLA-typed donors comprised about 310 gigabases of sequencing data and approximately 85 million unique TCR sequences. Donor age, sex, ethnicity and CMV serostatus were collected together with the repertoire data. Of the roughly 400 genotyped donors, roughly 80% were placed in the genetic ancestry cluster associated with self-reported Caucasian donors.

Compared with germline, V lacks 4 bases and J lacks 9 bases; bases without a gene match: 6. Sequences LNHDA (CDR1) and SQIVND (CDR2) are obtained from the germline V gene (reference sequence). The CDR3 covers 15 residues, taking in both the cysteine and the phenylalanine. The DNA shown is the 45-base CDR3, in frame from base 1. The cohort comprised several hundred healthy bone marrow donors. At the time of sampling, all cohort members were nominally healthy, though unrecorded immune exposures were likely present. The donor tested CMV seronegative and was one of the 352 seronegative cohort members. Every donor gave a peripheral blood sample, and the peripheral blood mononuclear cells from that sample were used for TCR beta sequencing. Genomic DNA extraction from the blood cell samples was performed with the Qiagen DNeasy Blood Extraction Kit. Library creation used the immunoSEQ multiplex PCR assay. A mixture of 60 forward primers for TCR Vbeta segments and 13 reverse primers for TCR Jbeta segments was used in the multiplex PCR. A multiplex PCR assay on genomic DNA amplified the CDR3 region of rearranged TCR beta genes. On the Illumina HiSeq System, the amplified TCR beta libraries were sequenced as 87-base-pair reads. In the authors' own workflow: A later analysis tallied around 87 million unique TCR beta chains across the 550 to 850 repertoires, and about 12 million of those chains were shared by two or more donors. To remove PCR and sequencing errors, raw reads were error-corrected and collapsed into unique sequences using a nearest-neighbor algorithm that merged closely related sequences. To assign V, D and J gene segments, CDR3 sequences were aligned to IMGT reference sequences. Each retained sequence needed at least a six-nucleotide match to both a V gene segment and a J gene segment. Rearrangements were classified as productive when the CDR3 lacked stop codons and remained in frame with V and J, and all other rearrangements were classified as non-productive. Following IMGT convention, CDR3 was defined as the stretch from the second conserved V-encoded cysteine up to the conserved J-encoded phenylalanine. The earlier analysis of 500 to 750 of the donors excluded any sequence lacking an unambiguous match to a single V gene segment. In an earlier analysis of 587 of the donors, V segments were called functional above 56.7% productive rearrangements and were called segregating when the between-donor standard deviation exceeded 5%. A statistical classification framework was developed to diagnose cytomegalovirus status using the catalog of TCR beta chain sequences. In a later analysis, V and J genes were assigned by comparing TCR nucleotide sequences against IMGT/GENE-DB human TR gene sequences. A later analysis assigned CDR3 sequences and most-parsimonious VDJ recombination scenarios with the TCRdist pipeline. A later analysis defined each TCR beta chain by its CDR3 amino acid sequence plus V-gene family, and excluded reads lacking a unique V-gene family. A later analysis removed over 500 highly shared, low-generation-probability nucleotide sequences to deal with suspected cross-contamination and a sequencing artifact. In a later analysis, a clonal expansion index was calculated for each public chain from normalized within-repertoire ranks of inferred template counts. A later analysis computed generation probabilities with a VDJ recombination model fitted to out-of-frame rearrangements, and checked the results against IGoR. In a later analysis, hypergeometric tests were used to score TCR-TCR, TCR-HLA and TCR-CMV co-occurrence, with a repertoire-size bias correction applied to TCR pairs. To estimate false discovery rates, a later analysis permuted the HLA or CMV assignments 20 times. In a later analysis, co-occurring TCRs were grouped using DBSCAN, with TCRdist sequence similarity added in when clustering inside HLA-allele-positive subsets. Repertoires with fewer than 30,000 or more than 120,000 public chains were left out of co-occurrence clustering, as were a few repertoires with anomalous nucleotide sharing. The immuneACCESS repertoire file appears here via TCRdb, limited to in-frame rearrangements. These files lack a portion of the clones; in checked studies, under half of the deficit traces to unresolved V genes, and the cause of the others is not known. Clone size and V and J calls were adopted from that table, with D and trimming inferred from the DNA. The sample profile shows under 250,000 clones; 78% of them were found once. Clones ranked in the top ten supply approximately 3.9% of the sample.

Results and caveats for the whole study, not just this receptor: In a later genetic analysis, a missense DCLRE1C variant was associated with V-gene and J-gene trimming of TCR beta chains, and the association was replicated in an independent cohort. Most TCR sequences were seen in very few donors, while some public TCRs were found in many individuals. Because the 87-base-pair reads could not distinguish some IMGT-functional V segments, including TRBV6-2 and TRBV6-3, those segments were excluded. Assigning TCR associations to individual alleles was difficult when HLA alleles, especially DR and DQ, strongly co-occurred. Broadly in line with IMGT annotations, most TCR beta V segments showed up in productive rearrangements about 90% or about 30% of the time in an earlier analysis of under 700 of the donors. For the cohort, immune exposure information was limited to CMV serostatus. A later analysis found that most CMV-associated TCR beta chains appeared HLA-restricted, with HLA associations seemingly driven largely by CMV exposure. Linkage disequilibrium might explain the correlated functional status among segregating V segments, but an unknown experimental factor could not be excluded. A further reported finding was that TCR beta sequences accurately predicted the HLA-A and HLA-B alleles for most subjects in the first cohort. Because counts were too low, 15 to 20 rarely observed V segments, including chromosome 9 orphons, were left out of the earlier analysis of about 500 of the donors. Specific HLA alleles were associated with some 15,000 TCR beta sequences at a false discovery rate of 0.05 in a later analysis. Only TCR beta chains were sequenced in this cohort, and the absence of alpha or paired-chain data limited detectable features. According to a later analysis, TCR association rates differed among HLA loci, with DRB1 alleles showing the most associated TCRs and HLA-C alleles showing the fewest. Because HLA typing was unavailable for some donors at each locus, only the typed subset was used in association tests. Roughly uniform sequencing depth across donors was assumed in presence/absence analyses, although this assumption may not hold. In a later analysis, HLA-associated TCR beta chains showed more clonal expansion and lower generation probabilities than non-associated chains that were equally common. Several of the top co-occurrence clusters appeared to be linked to parvovirus B19, influenza, CMV and Epstein-Barr virus, according to a later analysis. According to a later genetic analysis, donors in an Asian-associated ancestry cluster had fewer N-insertions in productive TCRs than the approximately 710-donor mean. In vitro tests confirmed that a few of the cytomegalovirus-associated TCR beta chains recognize cytomegalovirus antigens. The authors suggested that the approach could potentially be generalized to other disease states and immunological phenotypes. The classifier was reported to diagnose cytomegalovirus status with high specificity and sensitivity in both the original cohort and the validation cohort. A cluster of highly shared sequence variants was judged likely to represent a technical artifact of the sequencing pipeline. In the study, around 150 TCR beta chains were listed as associated with cytomegalovirus.

Sequencing was carried out using PBMCs. This receptor chain uses TRBV19 and TRBJ2-1, with 13 middle bases fitting TRBD2. The source of this sequence is a male donor in good health and CMV-seronegative. The DNA sequence is TGTGCCAGTAGTACCGGGACTAGCGGGACTGGTGAGCAGTTCTTC. The translation is CASSTGTSGTGEQFF.